This T cell receptor (beta chain) was observed in a study of blood T cell repertoires in COVID-19. Across the whole study: T cells, B-cell-depleted T cells, or PBMCs provided the cDNA or gDNA that served as material.

Original data processing: Reference gene primer amplification yielded estimated nucleated cell counts. The protocol was immunoSEQ multiplex PCR, while the TCRdb copy is restricted to in-frame clones and leaves out a portion. The V and J calls and the clone size are those of that table, but D and trimming were determined from the DNA. The sample carries around 180,000 clones, roughly 79% recorded once. Trimming shortened V by 0 bases and J by 0 bases, and 13 bases separated the two germline ends. There are 17 residues in the CDR3. Per germline, CDR1 SGHNT and CDR2 YYREEE (reference sequence). This clonotype was obtained from a man aged 60 to 69 with active or convalescent COVID-19. Sequenced sample: peripheral blood. The rearrangement joins TRBV5-4 to TRBJ2-4; tentative D call: TRBD2 (6 bases). The DNA of the CDR3 is TGTGCCAGCAGCTTGGCCGCTGGGGGAGGAGCCAAAAACATTCAGTACTTC. This sequence encodes CASSLAAGGGAKNIQYF.